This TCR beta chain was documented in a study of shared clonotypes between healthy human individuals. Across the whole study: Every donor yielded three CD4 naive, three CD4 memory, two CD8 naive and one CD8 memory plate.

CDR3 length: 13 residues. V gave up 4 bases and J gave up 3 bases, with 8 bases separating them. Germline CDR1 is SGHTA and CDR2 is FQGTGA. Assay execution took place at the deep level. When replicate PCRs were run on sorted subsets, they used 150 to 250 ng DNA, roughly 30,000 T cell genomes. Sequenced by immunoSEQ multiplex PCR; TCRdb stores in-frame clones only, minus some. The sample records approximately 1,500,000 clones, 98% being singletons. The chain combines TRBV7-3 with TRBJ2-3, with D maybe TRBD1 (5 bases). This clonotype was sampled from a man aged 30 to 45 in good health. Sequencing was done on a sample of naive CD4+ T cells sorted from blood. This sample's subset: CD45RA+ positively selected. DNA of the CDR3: TGTGCCAGCAGCTCCCGACAGACAGATACGCAGTATTTT. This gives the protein CASSSRQTDTQYF.